Each of the 4 T cell receptor beta chains below was sequenced from the same sample in a study of T cell repertoires in cytomegalovirus infection. TCRdb re-derived calls from the reads in MiXCR, one entry per CDR3 protein. The repertoire holds 200,000 to 300,000 distinct CDR3 sequences, approximately 8.3% seen once, with more than 13% in the top ten. Sequenced material: PBMCs. These receptors originate from a human donor in good health (CMV status not recorded). Some clones in this sample may be carry-over from other donors' samples.

The chain couples TRBV28 to TRBJ1-5; D remains unclear. The germline gives CDR1 MDHEN, CDR2 SYDVKM. The length of the CDR3 is 12 residues. Trimming cost V 5 bases and J 7 bases, with 9 bases left between them. CDR3 in DNA: TGTGCCAGCAGTCCGCTATGGCAGCCCCAGCATTTT. It specifies CASSPLWQPQHF.

This clonotype was seen a few times. The CDR3 here is CASSLERGGGGTQYF. As DNA, the CDR3 is TGTGCCAGCAGCTTAGAACGAGGCGGAGGTGGGACCCAGTACTTC. The chain has TRBV7-2 and TRBJ2-5; D is perhaps TRBD2 (5 bases). CDR3 size: 15 residues. Per the germline V gene, CDR1 is SGHTA and CDR2 is FQGNSA. V was pared by 1 base and J by 7 bases, with 16 bases between.

This clonotype has ten or more counts. This chain uses TRBV7-2 with TRBJ1-1; TRBD1 is a possible D gene (5 bases). Trimming removed 0 bases from V and 7 bases from J, with 12 bases in between. CDR1 and CDR2 from the germline V gene are SGHTA and FQGNSA. The CDR3 contains 14 residues. CDR3 bases: TGTGCCAGCAGCTTAGCGCTAGTCGGGGGTGAAGCTTTCTTT. It specifies CASSLALVGGEAFF.

This chain joins TRBV11-2 and TRBJ1-4; D might be TRBD1 (5 bases). The CDR3 covers 13 residues. V was cut by 4 bases and J by 8 bases, with 11 bases left in between. Germline V gene data show CDR1 as SGHAT and CDR2 as FQNNGV. CDR3 coding DNA: TGTGCCAGCAGCTCCGGGAGGACAGAAAAACTGTTTTTT. Amino acid sequence: CASSSGRTEKLFF.